Following are 27 T cell receptor beta chains from one sample sequenced in a study of early T cells in non-severe SARS-CoV-2 infection. Via MiXCR, TCRdb re-called the 5' RACE reads, giving one row per CDR3 protein. The sample yields tens of thousands of distinct CDR3 sequences, around 4.5% seen once. The input for sequencing was whole blood, taken at baseline. Receptor source: an adult who was a healthcare worker with PCR-confirmed SARS-CoV-2 infection or an uninfected control (not recorded which).

This clonotype has a count of ten or more. The rearrangement uses TRBV6-5 and TRBJ2-2; TRBD2 might be the D (6 bases). V was pared by 7 bases and J by 4 bases, with 13 bases between. Germline CDR1 MNHEY, CDR2 SVGAGI. The length of the CDR3 is 14 residues. CDR3 nucleotide sequence: TGTGCCAGCACTTGGGGACTCTTCACCGGGGAGCTGTTTTTT. As protein: CASTWGLFTGELFF.

In its sample, this clonotype was seen many times. This chain connects TRBV7-9 to TRBJ2-7; no firm D call. The CDR3 spans 15 residues. V shed 2 bases and J shed 5 bases, with 16 bases lying between them. Germline V gene sequence: CDR1 SEHNR, CDR2 FQNEAQ (reference sequence). DNA for the CDR3: TGTGCCAGCAGCTTACCCCTCAGGTTCGGGCACGAGCAGTACTTC. This codes for CASSLPLRFGHEQYF.

This clonotype was seen repeatedly, ten times or more. The chain uses TRBV28 and TRBJ2-5; 8 bases are shared with TRBD1. Trimming removed 8 bases from V and 4 bases from J; junction bases left unmatched: 3. Germline V gives CDR1 MDHEN, CDR2 SYDVKM. The CDR3 totals 12 residues. Here the CDR3 reads CASEDRGETQYF. The CDR3 bases are TGTGCCAGCGAAGACAGGGGAGAGACCCAGTACTTC.

This clonotype was counted many times. The CDR3 sequence: CASSQDRRAEDTQYF. The DNA of the CDR3 is TGTGCCAGCAGCCAAGATCGGAGGGCGGAGGATACGCAGTATTTT. V is TRBV3-1 and J is TRBJ2-3, with a weak D call TRBD2 (6 bases). CDR3 size: 15 residues. Looked up from germline, CDR1 is LGHDT and CDR2 is YNNKEL (reference sequence). Deletions cut 0 bases from V and 6 bases from J, with 13 bases between.

This clonotype was counted at least ten times. This chain connects TRBV5-1 to TRBJ2-3; the D is unclear. Germline V gene data show CDR1 as SGHRS and CDR2 as YFSETQ. V was shortened by 4 bases and J by 0 bases, with 12 bases between the two germline ends. The CDR3 totals 15 residues. The CDR3: CASSPPKGSTDTQYF. The CDR3 DNA reads as TGCGCCAGCAGCCCCCCCAAGGGTAGCACAGATACGCAGTATTTT.

Many counts were recorded for this clonotype. This chain connects TRBV11-3 to TRBJ2-1; 11 bases map to TRBD2. With V trimmed by 5 bases and J by 4 bases, 7 bases remained unmatched. CDR1 and CDR2 (germline): SGHNT, YENEEA. This CDR3 has 16 amino acids. The CDR3 nucleotides read TGTGCCAGCAGCCAGGATGGGACTAGCGGATACAATGAGCAGTTCTTC. Residues: CASSQDGTSGYNEQFF. Variable domain in full (rest from reference TRBV11-3 and TRBJ2-1): EAGVVQSPRYKIIEKKQPVAFWCNPISGHNTLYWYLQNLGQGPELLIRYENEEAVDDSQLPKDRFSAERLKGVDSTLKIQPAELGDSAVYLCASSQDGTSGYNEQFFGPGTRLTVL.

This clonotype appeared many times. V and J are TRBV12-3 or TRBV12-4 and TRBJ2-5, with TRBD2 matching 10 bases. Trimming cost V 5 bases and J 5 bases; bases outside gene matches: 8. The CDR3 extends over 15 amino acids. Here the CDR3 reads CASSPPGLASETQYF. CDR3 nucleotides: TGTGCCAGCAGTCCCCCGGGACTAGCGTCGGAGACCCAGTACTTC.

The V gene is TRBV6-2 or TRBV6-3, the J gene TRBJ1-1; possible D gene TRBD1, 5 bases. This CDR3 contains 19 residues. With 10 bases removed from V and 4 bases from J, the gap between germline ends came to 34 bases. The V gene's germline CDR1 is MNHEY and CDR2 SVGEGT. CDR3 DNA: TGTGCCACCTCTCTCCGATCAGGACAACAAGATAAAAGGGGCACTGAAGCTTTCTTT. It encodes CATSLRSGQQDKRGTEAFF.

This clonotype occurred many times. The rearrangement links TRBV24-1 to TRBJ2-1; D is possibly TRBD1 or TRBD2 (5 bases each). Germline-derived CDR1 and CDR2 are KGHDR and SFDVKD. There are 15 residues in the CDR3. Trimming left V 9 bases short and J 6 bases short, with 20 bases between. The CDR3 reads CATLEEDIRGNEQFF. The CDR3 bases are TGTGCCACCTTGGAGGAGGACATAAGGGGCAATGAGCAGTTCTTC.

The sample holds many counts of this clonotype. CDR3 coding DNA: TGTGCCAGCAGTTCTAGCGGGACGAACTCCTACAATGAGCAGTTCTTC. It translates to CASSSSGTNSYNEQFF. The V gene is TRBV6-4, the J gene TRBJ2-1; 9 bases align to TRBD2. The germline V gene encodes CDR1 MRHNA and CDR2 SNTAGT. The trim removed 5 bases at V and 0 bases at J, leaving 5 bases unmatched. The CDR3 runs to 16 residues.

A remark on this clonotype: A much larger clone sits a single nucleotide away, making a read error possible. The chain is built from TRBV4-1 and TRBJ2-3, with D possibly matching TRBD2 (5 bases). Trimming took 0 bases from V and 6 from J, leaving 7 bases between them. Germline V CDR1 and CDR2: MGHRA, YSYEKL. This CDR3 is built from 13 residues. The CDR3 sequence: CASSQEAEDTQYF. The CDR3 DNA sequence: TGCGCCAGCAGCCAAGAAGCGGAGGATACGCAGTATTTT.

At least ten counts were recorded for this clonotype. The J gene is TRBJ2-7, the V gene TRBV12-3 or TRBV12-4; TRBD2 aligns across 7 bases. The V segment lost 3 bases and the J segment 2 bases; nucleotides outside the gene matches: 10. The CDR3 contains 16 residues. The CDR3 DNA is TGTGCCAGCAGTTTTGATCTGGCTAGCGGACCCTACGAGCAGTACTTC. Its protein is CASSFDLASGPYEQYF.

This clonotype was counted between two and nine times. The chain joins TRBV9 to TRBJ2-5; 8 nucleotides agree with TRBD2. The junction had 9 bases not matched to a gene; V was cut back by 4 bases and J by 1 base. Germline CDR1 SGDLS, CDR2 YYNGEE. CDR3 size: 16 residues. The CDR3 spells CASSPAAGGFQETQYF. The CDR3 nucleotides read TGTGCCAGCAGCCCAGCGGCGGGAGGATTCCAAGAGACCCAGTACTTC.

This clonotype was found many times. CDR3 sequence: CSARAQSSYNSPLHF. CDR3 DNA: TGCAGTGCTAGAGCTCAGAGCTCCTATAATTCACCCCTCCACTTT. The chain couples TRBV20-1 to TRBJ1-6; D gene unclear. Trimming took 1 base from V and 0 from J, leaving 7 bases between them. The CDR3 consists of 15 residues. From germline, CDR1 is DFQATT and CDR2 SNEGSKA (reference sequence).

There are many counts of this clonotype. The V gene is TRBV6-6, the J gene TRBJ1-6; D is unclear. V shed 4 bases and J shed 9 bases, with 25 bases lying between them. This CDR3 is built from 18 residues. CDR1 is MNHNY, CDR2 SVGAGI, per germline (reference sequence). CDR3: CASSSPLVTGYLGSPLHF. The DNA of the CDR3 is TGTGCCAGCAGTTCCCCCCTCGTGACGGGATATCTAGGTTCACCCCTCCACTTT.

The sample holds many counts of this clonotype. The chain combines TRBV11-3 with TRBJ2-7; D is unresolved. CDR1 SGHNT and CDR2 YENEEA come from the germline V gene. This CDR3 has 13 residues. Between the trimmed V and J ends, which lost 5 bases and 2 bases, there was a span of 10 bases. The CDR3 is CASSPNPTYEQYF. The CDR3 DNA sequence: TGTGCCAGCAGCCCAAATCCGACCTACGAGCAGTACTTC.

This clonotype was counted many times. This chain uses TRBV20-1 with TRBJ1-5, with D possibly TRBD1 on 6 matching bases. Germline loops: CDR1 DFQATT, CDR2 SNEGSKA (reference sequence). This CDR3 has 16 amino acids. V was cut by 1 base and J by 1 base, with 14 bases left in between. CDR3 DNA: TGCAGTGCTAGAGCCAGGGGAGGGAGAAGCAATCAGCCCCAGCATTTT. Protein sequence: CSARARGGRSNQPQHF.

This clonotype was observed at least ten times. The chain employs TRBV19 and TRBJ2-2, with TRBD1 matching over 7 bases. CDR3 size: 15 residues. Germline V CDR1 and CDR2: LNHDA, SQIVND (reference sequence). V shed 3 bases, J shed 5 bases, and the junction held 6 bases outside the gene matches. Here the CDR3 DNA reads TGTGCCAGTAGTATTGGACAGGTGTTTACCGGGGAGCTGTTTTTT. It translates to CASSIGQVFTGELFF.

Of note for this clonotype: A much larger clone differs by one base, so this may be a read error. The chain links TRBV19 to TRBJ2-3; possibly TRBD1 or TRBD2 for D (6 bases each). The CDR3 length is 16 residues. From germline, CDR1 is LNHDA and CDR2 SQIVND (reference sequence). Here the CDR3 reads CASSNVGGGSTETQYF. CDR3 nucleotide sequence: TGTGCCAGTAGTAACGTCGGGGGCGGAAGCACAGAAACGCAGTATTTT.

In its sample, this clonotype was seen many times. V is TRBV18 and J is TRBJ2-7; D is unresolved. Between the trimmed V and J ends, which lost 0 bases and 2 bases, there was a span of 11 bases. The CDR3 has 15 residues. Germline loops: CDR1 KGHSH, CDR2 LQKENI. CDR3 residues: CASSPPYDGTYEQYF. Here the CDR3 DNA reads TGTGCCAGCTCACCACCGTATGACGGAACCTACGAGCAGTACTTC.

This clonotype was seen at least ten times. The rearrangement uses TRBV29-1 and TRBJ2-7, with TRBD1 matching 10 bases. Losses at the gene ends were 6 bases for V and 6 bases for J; bases not matched to a gene: 8. The CDR3 runs 13 residues. Germline V gene sequence: CDR1 SQVTM, CDR2 ANQGSEA. The CDR3 reads CSVRQGAEFEQYF. The CDR3 DNA reads TGCAGCGTGCGACAGGGGGCGGAGTTCGAGCAGTACTTC.

This clonotype has at least ten counts. The rearrangement links TRBV5-1 to TRBJ2-7, with TRBD1 matching over 9 bases. CDR3 length: 16 amino acids. J gave up 2 bases and V 0 bases, and 6 bases lay outside the gene matches. Germline CDR1 and CDR2: SGHRS and YFSETQ. The CDR3 loop is CASSLAPRQGAYEQYF. The DNA of the CDR3 is TGCGCCAGCAGCTTGGCCCCGAGACAGGGGGCCTACGAGCAGTACTTC.

In its sample, this clonotype was seen many times. The chain couples TRBV28 to TRBJ2-1; 7 bases agree with TRBD1. Per germline, CDR1 MDHEN and CDR2 SYDVKM. The J segment lost 0 bases and the V segment lost 7 bases, leaving 12 bases of the junction unmatched. The CDR3 has 17 residues. The CDR3 loop reads CASTSGGSENSYNEQFF. The CDR3 region has the DNA TGTGCCAGCACGTCAGGGGGATCAGAAAACTCCTACAATGAGCAGTTCTTC.

This clonotype was counted at least ten times. V usage is TRBV5-4 and J usage is TRBJ1-2; the match to TRBD1 covers 7 bases. The CDR3 runs 13 residues. Germline V CDR1 and CDR2: SGHNT, YYREEE (reference sequence). J lost 8 bases, V lost 3 bases, and 7 bases had no gene match. Here the CDR3 reads CASSSDRVYGYTF. CDR3 sequence (DNA): TGTGCCAGCAGCTCCGACAGGGTTTACGGCTACACCTTC.

This clonotype was seen repeatedly, ten times or more. The rearrangement uses TRBV11-2 and TRBJ2-3; D gene uncertain. Per germline, CDR1 SGHAT and CDR2 FQNNGV. The CDR3 covers 15 residues. With 4 bases removed from V and 4 bases from J, the gap between germline ends came to 15 bases. The CDR3 loop is CASSSVESQPDTQYF. Here the CDR3 DNA reads TGTGCCAGCAGCTCCGTGGAGAGCCAGCCAGATACGCAGTATTTT. The full variable domain, rest sourced from reference TRBV11-2 and TRBJ2-3, is EAGVAQSPRYKIIEKRQSVAFWCNPISGHATLYWYQQILGQGPKLLIQFQNNGVVDDSQLPKDRFSAERLKGVDSTLKIQPAKLEDSAVYLCASSSVESQPDTQYFGPGTRLTVL.

At least ten counts were recorded for this clonotype. The CDR3 reads CASMRELAGGNEQFF. The CDR3 region has the DNA TGTGCCAGTATGAGGGAACTAGCGGGAGGAAATGAGCAGTTCTTC. The gene calls are TRBV19 and TRBJ2-1; 12 bases line up with TRBD2. J gave up 7 bases and V 7 bases, and 8 bases lay outside the gene matches. Per germline, CDR1 LNHDA and CDR2 SQIVND (reference sequence). There are 15 residues in the CDR3.

This clonotype was found many times. The genes are TRBV6-2 or TRBV6-3 and TRBJ2-7; 7 bases are shared with TRBD1. Germline values: CDR1 MNHEY, CDR2 SVGEGT. Losses at the gene ends were 0 bases for V and 1 base for J; bases not matched to a gene: 3. The CDR3 loop spans 15 amino acids. CDR3 in amino acids: CASSYSDRLSYEQYF. The CDR3 DNA follows: TGTGCCAGCAGTTACTCGGACAGGTTGTCCTACGAGCAGTACTTC.